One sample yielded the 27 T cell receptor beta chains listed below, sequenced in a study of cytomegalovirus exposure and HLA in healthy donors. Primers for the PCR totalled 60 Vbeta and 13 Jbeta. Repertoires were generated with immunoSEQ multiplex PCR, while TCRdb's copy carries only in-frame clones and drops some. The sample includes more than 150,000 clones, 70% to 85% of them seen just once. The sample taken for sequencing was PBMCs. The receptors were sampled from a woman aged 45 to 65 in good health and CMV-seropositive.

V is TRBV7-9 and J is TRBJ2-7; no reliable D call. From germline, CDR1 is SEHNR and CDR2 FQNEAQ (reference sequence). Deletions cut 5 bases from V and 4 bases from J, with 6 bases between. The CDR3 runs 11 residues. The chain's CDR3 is CASSPGYEQYF. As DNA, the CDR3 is TGTGCCAGCAGCCCCGGGTACGAGCAGTACTTC.

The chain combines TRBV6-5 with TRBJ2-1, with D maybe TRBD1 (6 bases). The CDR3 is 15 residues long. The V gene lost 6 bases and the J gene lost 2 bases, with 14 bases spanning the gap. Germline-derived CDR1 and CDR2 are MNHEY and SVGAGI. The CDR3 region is CASSIDRYAYNEQFF. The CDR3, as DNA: TGTGCCAGCAGCATCGACAGGTATGCCTACAATGAGCAGTTCTTC.

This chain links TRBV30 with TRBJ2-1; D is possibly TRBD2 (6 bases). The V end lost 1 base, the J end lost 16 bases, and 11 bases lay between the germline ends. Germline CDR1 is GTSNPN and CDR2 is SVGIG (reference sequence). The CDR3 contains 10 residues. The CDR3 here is CAWSGGTPFF. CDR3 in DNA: TGTGCCTGGAGTGGAGGGACTCCCTTCTTC.

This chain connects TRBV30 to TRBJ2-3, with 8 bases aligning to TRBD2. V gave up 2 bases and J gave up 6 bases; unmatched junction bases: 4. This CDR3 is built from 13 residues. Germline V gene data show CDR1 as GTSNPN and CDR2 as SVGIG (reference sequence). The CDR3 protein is CAWSLAGRDTQYF. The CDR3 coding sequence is TGTGCCTGGAGTTTAGCGGGGCGGGATACGCAGTATTTT.

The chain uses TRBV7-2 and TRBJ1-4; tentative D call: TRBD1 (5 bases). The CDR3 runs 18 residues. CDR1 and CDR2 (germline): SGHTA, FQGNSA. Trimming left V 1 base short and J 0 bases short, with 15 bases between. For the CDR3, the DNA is TGTGCCAGCAGCTTAGGATTCACAGGATATGCAACTAATGAAAAACTGTTTTTT. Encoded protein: CASSLGFTGYATNEKLFF.

Here the CDR3 reads CASSPRTGNEQYF. CDR3 nucleotide sequence: TGCGCCAGCAGCCCGAGGACAGGGAACGAGCAGTACTTC. The chain carries TRBV5-1 and TRBJ2-7, with 8 bases that match TRBD1. The germline V gene has CDR1 SGHRS and CDR2 YFSETQ. The CDR3 extends over 13 amino acids. With 4 bases clipped from V and 5 bases from J, the junction kept 5 bases outside the gene matches.

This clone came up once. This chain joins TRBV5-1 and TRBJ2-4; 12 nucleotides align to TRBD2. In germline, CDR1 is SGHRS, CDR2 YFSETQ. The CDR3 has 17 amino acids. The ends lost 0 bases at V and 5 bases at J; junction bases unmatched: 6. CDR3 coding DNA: TGCGCCAGCAGCTTGGGGTCTAGCGGGGGGGGCCAAAACATTCAGTACTTC. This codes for CASSLGSSGGGQNIQYF.

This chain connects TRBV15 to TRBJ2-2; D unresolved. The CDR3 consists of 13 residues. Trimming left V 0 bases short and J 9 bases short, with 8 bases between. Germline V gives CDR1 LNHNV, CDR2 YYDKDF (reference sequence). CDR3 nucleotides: TGTGCCACCAGCAGAGATCCGAGATGGGAGCTGTTTTTT. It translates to CATSRDPRWELFF. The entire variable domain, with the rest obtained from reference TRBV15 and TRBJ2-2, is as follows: DAMVIQNPRYQVTQFGKPVTLSCSQTLNHNVMYWYQQKSSQAPKLLFHYYDKDFNNEADTPDNFQSRRPNTSFCFLDIRSPGLGDTAMYLCATSRDPRWELFFGEGSRLTVL.

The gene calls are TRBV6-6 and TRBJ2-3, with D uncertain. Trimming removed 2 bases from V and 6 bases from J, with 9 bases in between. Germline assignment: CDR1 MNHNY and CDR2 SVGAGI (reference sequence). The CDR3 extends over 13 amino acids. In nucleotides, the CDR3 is TGTGCCAGCAGTTACGGCATTACGGATACGCAGTATTTT. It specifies CASSYGITDTQYF.

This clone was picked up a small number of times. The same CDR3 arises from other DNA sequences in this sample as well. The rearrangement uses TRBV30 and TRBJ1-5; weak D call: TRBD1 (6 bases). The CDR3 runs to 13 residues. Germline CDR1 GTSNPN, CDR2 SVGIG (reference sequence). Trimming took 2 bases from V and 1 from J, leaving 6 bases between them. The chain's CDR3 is CAWSTGSNQPQHF. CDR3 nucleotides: TGTGCCTGGAGTACAGGGAGCAATCAGCCCCAGCATTTT. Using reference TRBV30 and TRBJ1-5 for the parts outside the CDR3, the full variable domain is SQTIHQWPATLVQPVGSPLSLECTVEGTSNPNLYWYRQAAGRGLQLLFYSVGIGQISSEVPQNLSASRPQDRQFILSSKKLLLSDSGFYLCAWSTGSNQPQHFGDGTRLSIL.

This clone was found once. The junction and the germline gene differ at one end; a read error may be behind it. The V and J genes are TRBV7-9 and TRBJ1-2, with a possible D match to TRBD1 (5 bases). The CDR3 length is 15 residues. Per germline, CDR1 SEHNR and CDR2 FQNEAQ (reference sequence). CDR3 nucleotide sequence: TGTTCCAGCAGCCTAGGACGGGCCGGGGGTGATGGCTACACCTTC. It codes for CSSSLGRAGGDGYTF.

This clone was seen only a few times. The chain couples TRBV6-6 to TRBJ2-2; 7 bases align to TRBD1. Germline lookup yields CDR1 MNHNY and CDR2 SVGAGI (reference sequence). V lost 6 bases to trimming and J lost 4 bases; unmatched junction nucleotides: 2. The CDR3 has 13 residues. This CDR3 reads CASRHRGTGELFF. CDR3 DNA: TGTGCCAGCAGACACAGGGGCACCGGGGAGCTGTTTTTT.

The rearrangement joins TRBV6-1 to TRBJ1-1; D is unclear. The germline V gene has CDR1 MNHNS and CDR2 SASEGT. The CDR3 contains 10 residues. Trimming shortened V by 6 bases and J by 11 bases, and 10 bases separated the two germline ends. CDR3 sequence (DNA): TGTGCCAGCAGATTGACTTGGGCTTTCTTT. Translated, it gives CASRLTWAFF.

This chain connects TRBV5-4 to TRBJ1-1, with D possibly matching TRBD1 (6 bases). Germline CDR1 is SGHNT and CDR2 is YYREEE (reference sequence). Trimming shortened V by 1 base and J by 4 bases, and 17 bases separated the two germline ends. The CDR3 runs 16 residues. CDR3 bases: TGTGCCAGCAGCTTGAGGGACAAACCATCCAGCACTGAAGCTTTCTTT. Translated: CASSLRDKPSSTEAFF.

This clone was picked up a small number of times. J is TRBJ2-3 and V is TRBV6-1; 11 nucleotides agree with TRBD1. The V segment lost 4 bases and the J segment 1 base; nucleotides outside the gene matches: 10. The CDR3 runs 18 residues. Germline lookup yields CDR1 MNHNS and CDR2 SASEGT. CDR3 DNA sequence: TGTGCCAGCAGTGGGGACAGGGGGAAGGGGACCGGCACAGATACGCAGTATTTT. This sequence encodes CASSGDRGKGTGTDTQYF.

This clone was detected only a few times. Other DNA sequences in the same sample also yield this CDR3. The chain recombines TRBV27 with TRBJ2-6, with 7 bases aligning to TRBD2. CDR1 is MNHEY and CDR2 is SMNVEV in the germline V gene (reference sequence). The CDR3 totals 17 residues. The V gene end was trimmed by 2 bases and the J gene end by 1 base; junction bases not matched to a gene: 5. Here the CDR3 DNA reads TGTGCCAGCAGTTTAGGGGGGGGTCCTTCTGGGGCCAACGTCCTGACTTTC. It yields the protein CASSLGGGPSGANVLTF.

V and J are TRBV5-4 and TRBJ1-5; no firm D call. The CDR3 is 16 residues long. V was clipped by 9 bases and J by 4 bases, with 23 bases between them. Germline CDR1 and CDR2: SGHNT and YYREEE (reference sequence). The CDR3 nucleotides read TGTGCCACCCCGAGCGGTCCTCAAAACTTTAATCAGCCCCAGCATTTT. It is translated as CATPSGPQNFNQPQHF.

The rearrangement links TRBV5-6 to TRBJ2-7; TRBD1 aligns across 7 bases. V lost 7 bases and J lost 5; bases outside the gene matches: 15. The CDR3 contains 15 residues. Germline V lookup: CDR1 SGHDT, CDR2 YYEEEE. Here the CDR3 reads CASSSGPGQPHEQYF. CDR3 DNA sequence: TGTGCCAGCTCGTCTGGCCCGGGACAGCCCCACGAGCAGTACTTC.

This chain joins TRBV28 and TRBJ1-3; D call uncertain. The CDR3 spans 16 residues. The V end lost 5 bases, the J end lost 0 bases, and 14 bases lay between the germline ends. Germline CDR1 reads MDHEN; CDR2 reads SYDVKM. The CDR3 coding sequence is TGTGCCAGCAGTCCGCGGACTTTCCGCTCTGGAAACACCATATATTTT. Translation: CASSPRTFRSGNTIYF. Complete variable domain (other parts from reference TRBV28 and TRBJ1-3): DVKVTQSSRYLVKRTGEKVFLECVQDMDHENMFWYRQDPGLGLRLIYFSYDVKMKEKGDIPEGYSVSREKKERFSLILESASTNQTSMYLCASSPRTFRSGNTIYFGEGSWLTVV.

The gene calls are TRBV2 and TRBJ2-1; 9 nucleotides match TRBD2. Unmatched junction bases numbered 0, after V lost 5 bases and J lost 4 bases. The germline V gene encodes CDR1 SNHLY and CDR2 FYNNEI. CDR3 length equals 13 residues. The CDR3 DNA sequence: TGTGCCAGCAGTCTAGCGGGGTACAATGAGCAGTTCTTC. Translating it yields CASSLAGYNEQFF.

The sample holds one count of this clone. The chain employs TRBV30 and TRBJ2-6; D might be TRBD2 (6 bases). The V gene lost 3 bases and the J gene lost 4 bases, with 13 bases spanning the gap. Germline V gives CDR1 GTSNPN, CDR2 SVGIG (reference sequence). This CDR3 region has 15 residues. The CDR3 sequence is CAWRGWGVGANVLTF. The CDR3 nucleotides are TGTGCCTGGAGGGGTTGGGGGGTCGGGGCCAACGTCCTGACTTTC.

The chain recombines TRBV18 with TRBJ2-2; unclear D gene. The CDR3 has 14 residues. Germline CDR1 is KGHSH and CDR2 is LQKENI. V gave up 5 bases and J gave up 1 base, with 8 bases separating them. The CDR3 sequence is CASSGLLNTGELFF. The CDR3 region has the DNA TGTGCCAGCTCAGGGCTGCTGAACACCGGGGAGCTGTTTTTT.

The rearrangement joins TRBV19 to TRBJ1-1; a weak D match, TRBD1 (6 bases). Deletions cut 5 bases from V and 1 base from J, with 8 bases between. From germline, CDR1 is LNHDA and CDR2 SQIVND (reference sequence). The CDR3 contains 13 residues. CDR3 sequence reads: CASSWGRNTEAFF. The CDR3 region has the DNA TGTGCCAGTAGTTGGGGGCGGAACACTGAAGCTTTCTTT.

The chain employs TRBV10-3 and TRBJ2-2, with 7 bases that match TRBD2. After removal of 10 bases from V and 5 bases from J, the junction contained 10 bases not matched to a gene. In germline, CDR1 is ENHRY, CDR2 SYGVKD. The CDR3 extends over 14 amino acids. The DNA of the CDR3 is TGTGCCACTCGACTAGCCTTATATACCGGGGAGCTGTTTTTT. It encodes CATRLALYTGELFF.

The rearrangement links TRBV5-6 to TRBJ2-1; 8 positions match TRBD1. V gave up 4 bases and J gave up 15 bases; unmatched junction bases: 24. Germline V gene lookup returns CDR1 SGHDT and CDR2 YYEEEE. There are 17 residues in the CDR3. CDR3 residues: CASSPRLRDRLKRAWFF. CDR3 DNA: TGTGCCAGCAGCCCCAGGCTCCGGGACAGGTTGAAACGGGCATGGTTCTTC.

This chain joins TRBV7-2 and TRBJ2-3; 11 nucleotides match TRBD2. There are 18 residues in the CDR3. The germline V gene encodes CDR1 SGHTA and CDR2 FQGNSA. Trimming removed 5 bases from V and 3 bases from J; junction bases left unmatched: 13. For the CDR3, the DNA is TGTGCCAGCAGCCAAGGGGGTAGCGGGGGGGCTGGTACAGATACGCAGTATTTT. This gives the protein CASSQGGSGGAGTDTQYF.

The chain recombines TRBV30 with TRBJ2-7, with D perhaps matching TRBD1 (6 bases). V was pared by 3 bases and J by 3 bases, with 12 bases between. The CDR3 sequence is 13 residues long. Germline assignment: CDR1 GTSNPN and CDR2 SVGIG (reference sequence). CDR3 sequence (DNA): TGTGCCTGGAGAACTGAACAGGGCTACGAGCAGTACTTC. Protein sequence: CAWRTEQGYEQYF.